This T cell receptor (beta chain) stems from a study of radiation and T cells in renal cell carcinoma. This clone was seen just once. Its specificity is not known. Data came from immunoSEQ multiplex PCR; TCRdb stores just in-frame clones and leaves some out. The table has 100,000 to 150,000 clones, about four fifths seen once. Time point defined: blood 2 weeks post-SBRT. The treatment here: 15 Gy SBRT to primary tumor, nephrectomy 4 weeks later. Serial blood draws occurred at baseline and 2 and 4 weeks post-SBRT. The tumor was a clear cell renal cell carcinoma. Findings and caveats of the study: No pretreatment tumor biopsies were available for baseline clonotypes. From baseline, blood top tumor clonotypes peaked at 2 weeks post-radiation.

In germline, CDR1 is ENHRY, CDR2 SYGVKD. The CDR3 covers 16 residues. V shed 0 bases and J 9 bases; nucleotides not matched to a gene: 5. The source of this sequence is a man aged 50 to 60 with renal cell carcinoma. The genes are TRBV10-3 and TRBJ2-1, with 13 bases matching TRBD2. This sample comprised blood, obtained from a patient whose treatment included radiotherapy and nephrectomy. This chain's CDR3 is CAISESTSGGRVEQFF. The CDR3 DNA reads TGTGCCATCAGTGAGTCGACTAGCGGGGGGCGGGTTGAGCAGTTCTTC.